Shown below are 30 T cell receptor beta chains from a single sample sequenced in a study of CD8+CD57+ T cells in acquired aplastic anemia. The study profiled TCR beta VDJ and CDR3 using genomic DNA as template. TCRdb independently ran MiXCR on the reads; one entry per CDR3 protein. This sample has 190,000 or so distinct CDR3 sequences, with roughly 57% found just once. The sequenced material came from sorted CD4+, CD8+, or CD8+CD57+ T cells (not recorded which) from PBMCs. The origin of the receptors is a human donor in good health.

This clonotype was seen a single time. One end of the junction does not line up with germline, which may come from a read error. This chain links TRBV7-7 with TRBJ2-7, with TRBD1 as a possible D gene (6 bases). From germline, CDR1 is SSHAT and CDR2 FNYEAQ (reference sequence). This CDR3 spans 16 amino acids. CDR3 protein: CASSLISPGDGYEQYF. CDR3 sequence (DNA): TGTGCTAGCAGCTTAATCTCACCAGGGGACGGCTACGAGCAGTACTTC.

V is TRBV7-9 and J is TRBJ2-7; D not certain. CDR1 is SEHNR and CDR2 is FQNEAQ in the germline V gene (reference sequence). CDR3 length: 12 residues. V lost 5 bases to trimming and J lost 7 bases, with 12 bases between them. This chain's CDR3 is CASSLTTREQYF. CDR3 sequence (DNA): TGTGCCAGCAGCCTAACAACGCGGGAGCAGTACTTC. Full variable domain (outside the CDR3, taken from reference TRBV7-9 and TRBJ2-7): DTGVSQNPRHKITKRGQNVTFRCDPISEHNRLYWYRQTLGQGPEFLTYFQNEAQLEKSRLLSDRFSAERPKGSFSTLEIQRTEQGDSAMYLCASSLTTREQYFGPGTRLTVT.

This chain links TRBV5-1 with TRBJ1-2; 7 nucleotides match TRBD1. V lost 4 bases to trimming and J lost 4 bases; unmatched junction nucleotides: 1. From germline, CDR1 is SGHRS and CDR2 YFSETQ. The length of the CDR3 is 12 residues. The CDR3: CASSRDSYGYTF. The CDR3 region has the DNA TGCGCCAGCAGCCGGGACAGCTATGGCTACACCTTC. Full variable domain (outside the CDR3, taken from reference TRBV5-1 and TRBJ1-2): KAGVTQTPRYLIKTRGQQVTLSCSPISGHRSVSWYQQTPGQGLQFLFEYFSETQRNKGNFPGRFSGRQFSNSRSEMNVSTLELGDSALYLCASSRDSYGYTFGSGTRLTVV.

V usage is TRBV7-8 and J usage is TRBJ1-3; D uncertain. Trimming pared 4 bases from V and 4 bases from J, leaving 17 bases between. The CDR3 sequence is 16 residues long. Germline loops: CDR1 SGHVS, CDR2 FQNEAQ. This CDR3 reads CASSSFSGEGGNTIYF. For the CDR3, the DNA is TGTGCCAGCAGCTCGTTTTCCGGGGAGGGCGGAAACACCATATATTTT.

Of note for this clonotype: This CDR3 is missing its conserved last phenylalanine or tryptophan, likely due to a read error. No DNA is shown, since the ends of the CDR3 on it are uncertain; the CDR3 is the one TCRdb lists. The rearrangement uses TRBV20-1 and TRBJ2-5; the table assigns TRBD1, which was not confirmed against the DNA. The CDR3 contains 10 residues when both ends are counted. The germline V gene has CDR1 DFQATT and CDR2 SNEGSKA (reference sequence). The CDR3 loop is CSAKGVIGEL.

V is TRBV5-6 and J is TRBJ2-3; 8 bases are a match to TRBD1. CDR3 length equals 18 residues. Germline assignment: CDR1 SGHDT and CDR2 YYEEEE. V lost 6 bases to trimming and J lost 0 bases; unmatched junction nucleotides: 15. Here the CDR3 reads CASIEEGRGLTSTDTQYF. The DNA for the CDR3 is TGTGCCAGCATCGAAGAGGGCAGGGGGCTTACTAGCACAGATACGCAGTATTTT.

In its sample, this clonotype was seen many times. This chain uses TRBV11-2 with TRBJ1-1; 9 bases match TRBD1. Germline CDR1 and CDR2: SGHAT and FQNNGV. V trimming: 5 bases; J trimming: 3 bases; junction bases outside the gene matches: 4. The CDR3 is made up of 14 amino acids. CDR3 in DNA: TGTGCCAGCAGCAGCGACAGGGGGGACACTGAAGCTTTCTTT. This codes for CASSSDRGDTEAFF.

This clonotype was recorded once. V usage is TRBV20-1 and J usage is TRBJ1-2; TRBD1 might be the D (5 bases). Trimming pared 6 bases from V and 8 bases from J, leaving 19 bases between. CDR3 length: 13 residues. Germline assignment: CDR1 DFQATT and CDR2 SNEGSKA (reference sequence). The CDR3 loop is CSAIPSWGYGYTF. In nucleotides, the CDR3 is TGCAGTGCGATTCCCTCCTGGGGGTACGGCTACACCTTC.

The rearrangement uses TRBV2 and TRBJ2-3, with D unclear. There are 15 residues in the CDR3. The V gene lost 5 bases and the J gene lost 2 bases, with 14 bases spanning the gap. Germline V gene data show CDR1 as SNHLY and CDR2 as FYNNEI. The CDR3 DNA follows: TGTGCCAGCAGTAACAGTTTTTCGGACACAGATACGCAGTATTTT. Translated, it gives CASSNSFSDTDTQYF.

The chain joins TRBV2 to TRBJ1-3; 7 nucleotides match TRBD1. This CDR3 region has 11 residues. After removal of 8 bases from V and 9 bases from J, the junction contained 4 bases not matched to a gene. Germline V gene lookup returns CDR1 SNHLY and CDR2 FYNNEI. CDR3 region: CASLDRATIYF. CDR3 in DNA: TGTGCCAGCCTCGACAGGGCCACCATATATTTT.

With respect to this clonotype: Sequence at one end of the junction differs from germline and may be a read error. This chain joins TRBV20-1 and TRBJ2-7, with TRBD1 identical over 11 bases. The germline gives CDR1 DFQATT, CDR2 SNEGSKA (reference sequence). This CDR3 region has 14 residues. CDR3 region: CSAAGTGGTGELYF. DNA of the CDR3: TGCAGTGCCGCGGGGACAGGGGGGACCGGGGAGCTGTATTTC.

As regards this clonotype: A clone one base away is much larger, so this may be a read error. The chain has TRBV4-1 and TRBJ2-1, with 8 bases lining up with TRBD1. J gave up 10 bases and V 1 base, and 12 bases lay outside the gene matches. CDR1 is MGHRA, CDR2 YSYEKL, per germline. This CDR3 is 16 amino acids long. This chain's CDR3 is CASSQGSGTGFYEQFF. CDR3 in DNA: TGCGCCAGCAGCCAAGGGTCCGGGACAGGCTTCTACGAGCAGTTCTTC.

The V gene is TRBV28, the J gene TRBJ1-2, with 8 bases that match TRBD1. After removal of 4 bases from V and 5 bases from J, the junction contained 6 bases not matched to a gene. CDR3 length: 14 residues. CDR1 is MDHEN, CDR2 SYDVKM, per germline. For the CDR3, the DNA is TGTGCCAGCAGTTCCACCAGGACAGGGTATGGCTACACCTTC. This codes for CASSSTRTGYGYTF.

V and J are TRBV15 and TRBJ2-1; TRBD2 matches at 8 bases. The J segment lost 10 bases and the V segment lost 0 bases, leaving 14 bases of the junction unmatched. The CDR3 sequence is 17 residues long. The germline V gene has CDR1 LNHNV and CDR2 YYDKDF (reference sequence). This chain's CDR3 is CATSRDGRGVPPGEQFF. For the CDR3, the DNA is TGTGCCACCAGCAGAGATGGGCGGGGGGTCCCTCCGGGCGAGCAGTTCTTC.

The CDR3 bases are TGTGCCACCAGTGAGAATAGCGGGAGGCCGAGGTTCTTC. Translating it yields CATSENSGRPRFF. The chain links TRBV24-1 to TRBJ2-1, with 10 positions matching TRBD2. V gave up 4 bases and J gave up 15 bases; unmatched junction bases: 8. From germline, CDR1 is KGHDR and CDR2 SFDVKD. The CDR3 sequence is 13 residues long.

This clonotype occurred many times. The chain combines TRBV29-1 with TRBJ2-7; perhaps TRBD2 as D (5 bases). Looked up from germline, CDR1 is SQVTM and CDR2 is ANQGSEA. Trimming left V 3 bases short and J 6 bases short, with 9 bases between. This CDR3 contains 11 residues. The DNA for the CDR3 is TGCAGCGTTGATGCCGGGATCGAGCAGTACTTC. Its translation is CSVDAGIEQYF.

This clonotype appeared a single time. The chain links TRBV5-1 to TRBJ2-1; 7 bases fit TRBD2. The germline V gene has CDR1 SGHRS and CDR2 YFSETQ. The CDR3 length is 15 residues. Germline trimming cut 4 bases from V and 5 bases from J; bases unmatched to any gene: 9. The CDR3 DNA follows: TGCGCCAGCAGCGCGGGAGAGGTGGATGACAATGAGCAGTTCTTC. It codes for CASSAGEVDDNEQFF.

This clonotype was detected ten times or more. CDR3 in DNA: TGCAGTGCTAGCCAGGAGAACACTGAAGCTTTCTTT. Residues: CSASQENTEAFF. The rearrangement links TRBV20-1 to TRBJ1-1; D is unclear. V lost 3 bases to trimming and J lost 1 base, with 6 bases between them. CDR1 is DFQATT, CDR2 SNEGSKA, per germline (reference sequence). The length of the CDR3 is 12 residues.

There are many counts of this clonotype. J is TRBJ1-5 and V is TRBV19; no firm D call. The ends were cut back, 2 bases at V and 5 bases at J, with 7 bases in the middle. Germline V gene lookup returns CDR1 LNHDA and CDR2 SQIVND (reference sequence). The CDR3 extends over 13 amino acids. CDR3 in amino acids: CASSISVDQPQHF. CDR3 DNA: TGTGCCAGTAGTATATCTGTGGATCAGCCCCAGCATTTT. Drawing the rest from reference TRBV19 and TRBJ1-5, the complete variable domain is DGGITQSPKYLFRKEGQNVTLSCEQNLNHDAMYWYRQDPGQGLRLIYYSQIVNDFQKGDIAEGYSVSREKKESFPLTVTSAQKNPTAFYLCASSISVDQPQHFGDGTRLSIL.

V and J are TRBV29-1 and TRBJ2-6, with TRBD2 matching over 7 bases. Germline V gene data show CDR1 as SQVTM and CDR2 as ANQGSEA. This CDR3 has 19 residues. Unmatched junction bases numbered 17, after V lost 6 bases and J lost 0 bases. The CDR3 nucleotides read TGCAGCGTGTTACCGAAGGGAGGGGTGAGGAGCTCTGGGGCCAACGTCCTGACTTTC. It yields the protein CSVLPKGGVRSSGANVLTF.

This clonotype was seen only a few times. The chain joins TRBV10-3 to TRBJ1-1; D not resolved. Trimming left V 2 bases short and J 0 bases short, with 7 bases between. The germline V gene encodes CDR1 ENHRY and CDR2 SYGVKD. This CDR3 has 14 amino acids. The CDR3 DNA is TGTGCCATCAGTGAGAATACGATGAACACTGAAGCTTTCTTT. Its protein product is CAISENTMNTEAFF.

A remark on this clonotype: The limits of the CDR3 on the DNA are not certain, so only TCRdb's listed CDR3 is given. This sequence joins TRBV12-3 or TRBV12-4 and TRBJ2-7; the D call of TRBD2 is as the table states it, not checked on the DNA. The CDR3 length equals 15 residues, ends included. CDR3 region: CASSSSDLALYEQYF.

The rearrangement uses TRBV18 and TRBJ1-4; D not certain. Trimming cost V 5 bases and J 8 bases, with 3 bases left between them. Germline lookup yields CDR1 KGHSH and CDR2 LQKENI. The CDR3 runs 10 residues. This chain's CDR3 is CASSREKLFF. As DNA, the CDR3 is TGTGCCAGCTCAAGGGAAAAACTGTTTTTT.

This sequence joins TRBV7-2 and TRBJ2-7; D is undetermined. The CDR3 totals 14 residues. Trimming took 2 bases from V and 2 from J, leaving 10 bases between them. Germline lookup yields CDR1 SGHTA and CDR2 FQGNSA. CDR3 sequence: CASSLQLITYEQYF. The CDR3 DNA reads TGTGCCAGCAGCTTACAACTTATAACCTACGAGCAGTACTTC. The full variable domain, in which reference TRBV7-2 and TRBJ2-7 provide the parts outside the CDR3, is GAGVSQSPSNKVTEKGKDVELRCDPISGHTALYWYRQSLGQGLEFLIYFQGNSAPDKSGLPSDRFSAERTGGSVSTLTIQRTQQEDSAVYLCASSLQLITYEQYFGPGTRLTVT.

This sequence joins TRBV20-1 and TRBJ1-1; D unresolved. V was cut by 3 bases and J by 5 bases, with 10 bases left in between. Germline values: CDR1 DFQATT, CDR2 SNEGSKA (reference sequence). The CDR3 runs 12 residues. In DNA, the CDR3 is TGCAGTGCTAGCCCTGGTTGGACTGAAGCTTTCTTT. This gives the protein CSASPGWTEAFF.

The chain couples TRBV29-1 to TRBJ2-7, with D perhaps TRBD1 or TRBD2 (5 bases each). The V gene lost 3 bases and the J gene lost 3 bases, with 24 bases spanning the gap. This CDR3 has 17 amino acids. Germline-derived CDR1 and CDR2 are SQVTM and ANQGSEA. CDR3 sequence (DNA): TGCAGCGTTGACCCCCGGTTCTTCTCCAGGGACGGCTACGAGCAGTACTTC. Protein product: CSVDPRFFSRDGYEQYF.

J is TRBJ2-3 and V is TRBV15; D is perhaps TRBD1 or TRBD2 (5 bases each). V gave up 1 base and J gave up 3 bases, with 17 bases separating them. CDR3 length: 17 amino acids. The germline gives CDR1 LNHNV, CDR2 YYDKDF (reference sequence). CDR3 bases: TGTGCCACCAGCAGAGTCACGCGTTGGGGGAGTACAGATACGCAGTATTTT. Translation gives CATSRVTRWGSTDTQYF.

The CDR3 is CASSPAWESPLHF. DNA for the CDR3: TGTGCCAGCAGCCCCGCCTGGGAGTCACCCCTCCACTTT. This rearrangement joins TRBV7-8 to TRBJ1-6; no firm D call. Germline CDR1 is SGHVS and CDR2 is FQNEAQ. The V end was cut by 5 bases, the J end by 10 bases, with 12 bases between. The CDR3 extends over 13 amino acids.

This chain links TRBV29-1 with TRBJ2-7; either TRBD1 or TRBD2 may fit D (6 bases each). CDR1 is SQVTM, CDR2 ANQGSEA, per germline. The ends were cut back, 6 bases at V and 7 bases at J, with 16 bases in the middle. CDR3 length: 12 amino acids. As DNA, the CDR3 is TGCAGCGTAGGAGGGGGGCTGGGGGAGCAGTACTTC. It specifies CSVGGGLGEQYF.

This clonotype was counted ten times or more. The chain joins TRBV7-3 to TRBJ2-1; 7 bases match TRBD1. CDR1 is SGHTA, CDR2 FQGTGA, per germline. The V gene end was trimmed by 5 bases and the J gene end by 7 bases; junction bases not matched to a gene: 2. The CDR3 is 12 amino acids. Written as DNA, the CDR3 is TGTGCCAGCAGCGGGGACAGAAATGAGCAGTTCTTC. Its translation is CASSGDRNEQFF.